The 21 T cell receptor beta chains reported below all come from one sample, sequenced in a study of T cell responses to AZD1222 COVID-19 vaccine. Assay used: immunoSEQ multiplex PCR; TCRdb lists only in-frame clones, some missing. Of 35,000 or so clones listed, about 88% are singletons. Specimen: peripheral blood, collected on day 0 of AZD1222 vaccination. The receptors originated from an adult in good health.

This rearrangement joins TRBV9 to TRBJ2-7, with 13 bases fitting TRBD2. Germline CDR1 SGDLS, CDR2 YYNGEE. J was trimmed by 0 bases and V by 3 bases; bases with no gene match: 3. The CDR3 length is 16 residues. DNA for the CDR3: TGTGCCAGCAGCGAACTAGCGGGAGGGGGCTCCTACGAGCAGTACTTC. Its protein is CASSELAGGGSYEQYF. Using reference TRBV9 and TRBJ2-7 for the parts outside the CDR3, the full variable domain is DSGVTQTPKHLITATGQRVTLRCSPRSGDLSVYWYQQSLDQGLQFLIQYYNGEERAKGNILERFSAQQFPDLHSELNLSSLELGDSALYFCASSELAGGGSYEQYFGPGTRLTVT.

The rearrangement uses TRBV9 and TRBJ1-4; D gene uncertain. V was trimmed by 3 bases and J by 0 bases, leaving 6 bases between them. The CDR3 spans 14 residues. Germline V lookup: CDR1 SGDLS, CDR2 YYNGEE. The DNA of the CDR3 is TGTGCCAGCAGCGACAGTGCAACTAATGAAAAACTGTTTTTT. This translates into CASSDSATNEKLFF.

J is TRBJ2-7 and V is TRBV2, with TRBD1 matching over 10 bases. The CDR3 covers 15 residues. The V gene end was trimmed by 4 bases and the J gene end by 2 bases; junction bases not matched to a gene: 5. CDR1 is SNHLY, CDR2 FYNNEI, per germline. CDR3 nucleotides: TGTGCCAGCAGTGTGGGCGGGACAGGGGCCTACGAGCAGTACTTC. This gives the protein CASSVGGTGAYEQYF.

The chain carries TRBV28 and TRBJ2-5; D is undetermined. Germline values: CDR1 MDHEN, CDR2 SYDVKM. V lost 5 bases and J 4 bases, leaving 14 bases between the germline ends. The CDR3 loop spans 14 amino acids. CDR3 region: CASSHPLTGETQYF. CDR3 nucleotides: TGTGCCAGCAGTCATCCTTTGACTGGAGAGACCCAGTACTTC.

The chain uses TRBV6-5 and TRBJ1-5; tentative D call: TRBD1 (5 bases). The V end was cut by 10 bases, the J end by 4 bases, with 14 bases between. CDR3 length: 13 amino acids. Germline V lookup: CDR1 MNHEY, CDR2 SVGAGI. Written as DNA, the CDR3 is TGTGCCACCCAAGGGGCTCGGAATCAGCCCCAGCATTTT. Its protein is CATQGARNQPQHF.

This clone was found once. The rearrangement links TRBV2 to TRBJ1-2; the D gene is possibly TRBD1 (5 bases). V was trimmed by 7 bases and J by 8 bases, leaving 11 bases between them. CDR3 length equals 11 residues. Germline V gives CDR1 SNHLY, CDR2 FYNNEI. Here the CDR3 reads CASTIGEGYTF. In nucleotides, the CDR3 is TGTGCCAGCACTATAGGGGAGGGCTACACCTTC.

The genes are TRBV3-1 (or the pseudogene TRBV3-2) and TRBJ2-2, with D tentatively TRBD1 or TRBD2 (6 bases each). Trimming shortened V by 3 bases and J by 6 bases, and 17 bases separated the two germline ends. From germline, CDR1 is LGHDT and CDR2 YNNKEL (reference sequence). The CDR3 loop spans 16 amino acids. The chain's CDR3 is CASSHAGGGVAGELFF. CDR3 DNA: TGTGCCAGCAGCCACGCCGGGGGCGGGGTAGCCGGGGAGCTGTTTTTT.

The rearrangement uses TRBV5-1 and TRBJ2-7; no clear D. Germline values: CDR1 SGHRS, CDR2 YFSETQ. Between the trimmed V and J ends, which lost 1 base and 6 bases, there was a span of 17 bases. This CDR3 is 15 amino acids long. Here the CDR3 DNA reads TGCGCCAGCAGCTTGAGAAGGGCCTACGTATCCGAGCAGTACTTC. Amino acid sequence: CASSLRRAYVSEQYF.

The chain is built from TRBV19 and TRBJ2-7; D is possibly TRBD2 (6 bases). V was pared by 10 bases and J by 1 base, with 17 bases between. The germline gives CDR1 LNHDA, CDR2 SQIVND (reference sequence). The CDR3 totals 14 residues. The CDR3 nucleotides read TGTGCCACTACGGAGGGTCCTGCGTCCTACGAGCAGTACTTC. This translates into CATTEGPASYEQYF.

The chain links TRBV6-5 to TRBJ1-3; no clear D. V was trimmed by 6 bases and J by 0 bases, leaving 3 bases between them. Germline loops: CDR1 MNHEY, CDR2 SVGAGI. The CDR3 runs to 12 residues. CDR3 bases: TGTGCCAGCAGAAGCTCTGGAAACACCATATATTTT. Translated: CASRSSGNTIYF.

V gene TRBV10-2 combines with J gene TRBJ2-2; D uncertain. Trimming shortened V by 8 bases and J by 0 bases, and 7 bases separated the two germline ends. Germline CDR1 is WSHSY and CDR2 is SAAADI. The CDR3 runs to 13 residues. CDR3 loop: CASGLPNTGELFF. In nucleotides, the CDR3 is TGCGCCAGCGGGTTACCGAACACCGGGGAGCTGTTTTTT.

V usage is TRBV6-2 or TRBV6-3 and J usage is TRBJ1-2; D remains unclear. Germline CDR1 and CDR2: MNHEY and SVGEGT. Trimming removed 6 bases from V and 8 bases from J, with 13 bases in between. CDR3 size: 12 residues. The DNA for the CDR3 is TGTGCCAGCAGCCGCCCTCCTTGGGGCTACACCTTC. Amino acid sequence: CASSRPPWGYTF.

The rearrangement joins TRBV21-1 to TRBJ2-3; the D call TRBD1 from the table was never checked on the DNA. TRBV21-1 is a pseudogene segment. The CDR3 runs 16 residues. CDR3 nucleotide sequence: TGTGCCAGCAGCAAAAAAAGGGACAGGGTTTCGGATACGCAGTATTTT. Translated, it gives CASSKKRDRVSDTQYF.

The V call is TRBV5-1, the J call TRBJ1-1; 12 nucleotides match TRBD1. CDR1 and CDR2 from the germline V gene are SGHRS and YFSETQ. This CDR3 has 17 amino acids. With V trimmed by 7 bases and J by 2 bases, 12 bases remained unmatched. CDR3 sequence: CASSKVGQGARNTEAFF. The CDR3 nucleotides are TGCGCCAGCTCGAAGGTGGGACAGGGGGCCAGAAACACTGAAGCTTTCTTT.

The rearrangement joins TRBV27 to TRBJ1-1, with D possibly TRBD1 on 5 matching bases. Trimming cost V 8 bases and J 6 bases, with 19 bases left between them. The V gene's germline CDR1 is MNHEY and CDR2 SMNVEV (reference sequence). There are 14 residues in the CDR3. The CDR3 is CASGPGRGTPEAFF. Written as DNA, the CDR3 is TGTGCCAGCGGACCAGGAAGGGGAACCCCTGAAGCTTTCTTT.

The chain recombines TRBV9 with TRBJ1-2, with TRBD1 matching over 8 bases. CDR3 length equals 17 residues. Germline CDR1 is SGDLS and CDR2 is YYNGEE. After removal of 0 bases from V and 0 bases from J, the junction contained 7 bases not matched to a gene. This chain's CDR3 is CASSVGRQGIANYGYTF. CDR3 sequence (DNA): TGTGCCAGCAGCGTAGGACGACAGGGGATAGCTAACTATGGCTACACCTTC.

The chain uses TRBV5-5 and TRBJ1-5, with 9 bases that match TRBD1. CDR3 length: 15 amino acids. Trimming cost V 3 bases and J 4 bases; bases outside gene matches: 5. Germline V lookup: CDR1 SGHKS, CDR2 YYEKEE (reference sequence). This CDR3 reads CASSWGTGLNQPQHF. The CDR3 DNA reads TGTGCCAGCAGCTGGGGGACAGGGCTAAATCAGCCCCAGCATTTT.

The chain is built from TRBV19 and TRBJ1-5; 10 bases fit TRBD1. The trim removed 5 bases at V and 5 bases at J, leaving 6 bases unmatched. The CDR3 runs 15 residues. In germline, CDR1 is LNHDA, CDR2 SQIVND (reference sequence). The CDR3 DNA reads TGTGCCAGTAGTCCGGGACAGGGGATCGATCAGCCCCAGCATTTT. This sequence encodes CASSPGQGIDQPQHF. The whole variable domain, remainder taken from reference TRBV19 and TRBJ1-5, is DGGITQSPKYLFRKEGQNVTLSCEQNLNHDAMYWYRQDPGQGLRLIYYSQIVNDFQKGDIAEGYSVSREKKESFPLTVTSAQKNPTAFYLCASSPGQGIDQPQHFGDGTRLSIL.

The chain uses TRBV3-1 (or the pseudogene TRBV3-2) and TRBJ2-7, with D perhaps TRBD2 (5 bases). Germline assignment: CDR1 LGHDT and CDR2 YNNKEL (reference sequence). There are 17 residues in the CDR3. Trimming cost V 0 bases and J 6 bases, with 21 bases left between them. CDR3 sequence (DNA): TGTGCCAGCAGCCAAGATGGTCTAGCAGGAGCTTTCCGCGAGCAGTACTTC. It yields the protein CASSQDGLAGAFREQYF.

The chain carries TRBV5-1 and TRBJ1-3; the match to TRBD1 covers 9 bases. CDR3 length: 15 residues. Germline CDR1 SGHRS, CDR2 YFSETQ. J gave up 4 bases and V 3 bases, and 5 bases lay outside the gene matches. This CDR3 is CASSWTGAAGNTIYF. The CDR3 nucleotides are TGCGCCAGCAGCTGGACAGGGGCGGCAGGAAACACCATATATTTT.

The V call is TRBV6-1, the J call TRBJ2-1; perhaps TRBD1 as D (6 bases). Trimming pared 2 bases from V and 2 bases from J, leaving 16 bases between. CDR1 is MNHNS and CDR2 is SASEGT in the germline V gene. The CDR3 totals 17 residues. CDR3 loop: CASSESIGGMAYNEQFF. Written as DNA, the CDR3 is TGTGCCAGCAGTGAAAGTATAGGGGGTATGGCCTACAATGAGCAGTTCTTC.